What follows is one T cell receptor beta chain and its context. What antigen it recognizes has not been identified. Within one base of it there is no much larger clone, and no base qualities were kept. This entry comes from a study of T cell repertoires in cytomegalovirus infection (dated by TCRdb to about 2019). Study-level background: Donor HLA type was relevant to the analysis, because carriage of CMV infection together with the matching HLA type was indicated by public TCR beta signatures.

These reads were obtained on an Illumina HiSeq 1500. Starting from the raw public reads, TCRdb applied fastp trimming at Q25, assembled clones with MiXCR and retained in-frame beta chains. Identical CDR3 proteins give one entry, which carries the most common genes and DNA. In all, the sample holds approximately 500,000 distinct CDR3 sequences, and 10% to 12% of those were seen once. Of the sample, 10% is held by the ten largest clones. Findings and caveats that apply to the study as a whole: In the ex vivo response, HLA-C-restricted CMV-specific TCR beta clonotypes were dominant, and in two of eight donors the single most frequent clonotype came from this HLA-C-restricted group. In both this cohort and an independent approximately 370-donor cohort, the cumulative frequency of public TCR beta family members distinguished carriers of CMV infection plus the relevant HLA type.

The CDR3 has 14 amino acids, counting the end cysteine and phenylalanine. Just CDR3 DNA is preserved here, 42 bases in frame from base 1. From a lookup of the germline V gene, CDR1 and CDR2 are MNHEY and SVGAGI. V and J are trimmed by 4 bases and 5 bases, and the gene matches miss 6 bases of the junction. The TCR comes from a human donor in good health (CMV status not recorded). Some clones in this sample may be carry-over from other donors' samples. The chain couples TRBV6-5 to TRBJ2-7; TRBD1 lines up with 9 middle nucleotides. Sequencing was performed on PBMCs. The DNA sequence is as follows: TGTGCCAGCAGTTTAGGACAGGGGTCCCACGAGCAGTACTTC. Translation gives CASSLGQGSHEQYF.